This T cell receptor (beta chain) was obtained from a study of patients and donors after allogeneic stem cell transplantation. The CDR3 length is 13 residues. The germline CDR1 and CDR2 sequences are MRHNA and SNTAGT. The germline V and J ends were trimmed by 0 bases and 3 bases, with 4 bases remaining between them. TCRdb re-derived calls from the RT-PCR reads in MiXCR, one entry per CDR3 protein. This sample carries 2,700 or so distinct CDR3 sequences, about a sixth of them seen once, and the ten largest clones take just under 20%. This clonotype came up a few times. The sequenced material came from blood, either unsorted or a sorted T cell fraction (not recorded which). This receptor was obtained from a human donor who was either an allogeneic HSCT recipient or a stem cell or donor lymphocyte infusion donor (not recorded which). It is not recorded whose cells these are; they may come from a transplant donor. The V and J genes are TRBV6-4 and TRBJ2-3; D is unclear. In DNA form, the CDR3 reads TGTGCCAGCAGTGACTCGGCGACAGATACGCAGTATTTT. Translating gives CASSDSATDTQYF.